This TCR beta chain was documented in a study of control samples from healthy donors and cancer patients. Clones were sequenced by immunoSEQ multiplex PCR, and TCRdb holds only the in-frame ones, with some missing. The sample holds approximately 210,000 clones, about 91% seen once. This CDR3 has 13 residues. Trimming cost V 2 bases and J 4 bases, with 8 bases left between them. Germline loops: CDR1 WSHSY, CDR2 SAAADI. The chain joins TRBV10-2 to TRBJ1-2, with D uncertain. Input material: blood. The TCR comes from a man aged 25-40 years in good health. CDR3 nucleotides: TGCGCCAGCAGTGAGCCGGGCCTCTATGGCTACACCTTC. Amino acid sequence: CASSEPGLYGYTF.